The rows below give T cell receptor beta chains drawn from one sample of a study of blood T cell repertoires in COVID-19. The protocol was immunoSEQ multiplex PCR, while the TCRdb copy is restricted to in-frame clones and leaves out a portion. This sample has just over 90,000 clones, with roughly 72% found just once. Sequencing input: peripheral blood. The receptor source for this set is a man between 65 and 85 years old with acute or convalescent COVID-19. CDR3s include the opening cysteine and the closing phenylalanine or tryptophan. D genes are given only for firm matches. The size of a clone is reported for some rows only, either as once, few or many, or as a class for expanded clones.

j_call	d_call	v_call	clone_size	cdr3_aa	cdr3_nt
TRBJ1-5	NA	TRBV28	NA	CASSSSWTAAYSNQPQHF	TGTGCCAGCAGTTCCTCCTGGACAGCGGCCTATAGCAATCAGCCCCAGCATTTT
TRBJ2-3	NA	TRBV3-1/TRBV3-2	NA	CASSPRTGADTQYF	TGTGCCAGCAGCCCCCGAACAGGAGCAGATACGCAGTATTTT
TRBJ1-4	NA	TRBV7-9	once	CASSLYMEKLFF	TGTGCCAGCAGCTTATACATGGAAAAACTGTTTTTT
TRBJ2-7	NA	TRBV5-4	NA	CASSSALGLVSYEQYF	TGTGCCAGCAGCTCAGCATTAGGACTCGTCTCCTACGAGCAGTACTTC
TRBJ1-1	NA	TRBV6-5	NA	CASGGGRGETEAFF	TGTGCCAGTGGAGGGGGGAGGGGAGAGACTGAAGCTTTCTTT
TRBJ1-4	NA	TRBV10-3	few	CAISESKTGPGEKLFF	TGTGCCATCAGTGAGTCTAAGACAGGTCCGGGCGAAAAACTGTTTTTT
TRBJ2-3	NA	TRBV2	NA	CASSLGGVTDTQYF	TGTGCCAGCAGTCTGGGGGGAGTCACAGATACGCAGTATTTT
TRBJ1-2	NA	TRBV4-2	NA	CASSQEFAAAGEIRYTF	TGTGCCAGCAGCCAAGAATTTGCTGCGGCAGGGGAAATACGCTACACCTTC
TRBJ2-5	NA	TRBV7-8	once	CASSLVQIRETQYF	TGTGCCAGCAGCTTAGTTCAGATTCGCGAGACCCAGTACTTC
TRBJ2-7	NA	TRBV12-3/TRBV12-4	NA	CASSDSTYEQYF	TGTGCCAGCAGCGACAGTACCTACGAGCAGTACTTC
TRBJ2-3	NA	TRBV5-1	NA	CASSLWGDRADTQYF	TGCGCCAGCAGCTTGTGGGGGGATCGAGCAGATACGCAGTATTTT
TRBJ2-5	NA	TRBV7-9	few	CASSLSQDQTQYF	TGTGCCAGCAGCTTATCACAGGACCAGACCCAGTACTTC
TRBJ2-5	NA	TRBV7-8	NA	CASSPGRQVSYQETQYF	TGTGCCAGCAGCCCGGGCAGACAGGTTTCGTACCAAGAGACCCAGTACTTC
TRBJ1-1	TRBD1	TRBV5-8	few	CASSWDRGGEAFF	TGTGCCAGCAGCTGGGACAGGGGCGGTGAAGCTTTCTTT
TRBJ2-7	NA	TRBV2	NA	CASIEGSPYF	TGTGCCAGCATTGAGGGGAGTCCGTACTTC
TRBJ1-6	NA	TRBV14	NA	CASSPLRDNSPLHF	TGTGCCAGCAGTCCTCTCAGGGATAATTCACCCCTCCACTTT
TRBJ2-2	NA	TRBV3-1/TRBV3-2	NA	CASSPIQRGGTGELFF	TGTGCCAGCAGCCCCATACAACGGGGTGGCACCGGGGAGCTGTTTTTT
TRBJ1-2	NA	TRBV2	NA	CASSGPQKTVGGYTF	TGTGCCAGCAGTGGACCTCAGAAGACAGTCGGGGGCTACACCTTC
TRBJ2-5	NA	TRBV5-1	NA	CASSLAGGPGETQYF	TGCGCCAGCAGCTTGGCCGGGGGGCCAGGGGAGACCCAGTACTTC
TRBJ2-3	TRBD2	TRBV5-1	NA	CASSPLSGGQGDTQYF	TGCGCCAGCAGCCCTCTTTCGGGGGGGCAGGGAGATACGCAGTATTTT
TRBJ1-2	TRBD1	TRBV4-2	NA	CASSQSDRGDYGYTF	TGTGCCAGCAGCCAATCGGACAGGGGAGACTATGGCTACACCTTC
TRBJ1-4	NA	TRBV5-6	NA	CASSLWAANEKLFF	TGTGCCAGCAGCTTATGGGCAGCTAATGAAAAACTGTTTTTT
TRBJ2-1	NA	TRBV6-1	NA	CASSEARETYNEQFF	TGTGCCAGCAGTGAAGCCCGGGAGACCTACAATGAGCAGTTCTTC
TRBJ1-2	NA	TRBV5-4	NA	CASRLSLRVGTNYGYTF	TGTGCCAGCAGGCTTTCTTTGCGTGTCGGTACTAACTATGGCTACACCTTC
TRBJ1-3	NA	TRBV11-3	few	CASSLPEGDSGNTIYF	TGTGCCAGCAGCTTACCCGAGGGGGATTCTGGAAACACCATATATTTT
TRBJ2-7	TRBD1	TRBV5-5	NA	CASSFRTGLGEQYF	TGTGCCAGCAGCTTTAGGACAGGACTGGGAGAGCAGTACTTC
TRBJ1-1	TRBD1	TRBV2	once	CASSYTGDTEAFF	TGTGCCAGCAGTTACACAGGGGACACTGAAGCTTTCTTT